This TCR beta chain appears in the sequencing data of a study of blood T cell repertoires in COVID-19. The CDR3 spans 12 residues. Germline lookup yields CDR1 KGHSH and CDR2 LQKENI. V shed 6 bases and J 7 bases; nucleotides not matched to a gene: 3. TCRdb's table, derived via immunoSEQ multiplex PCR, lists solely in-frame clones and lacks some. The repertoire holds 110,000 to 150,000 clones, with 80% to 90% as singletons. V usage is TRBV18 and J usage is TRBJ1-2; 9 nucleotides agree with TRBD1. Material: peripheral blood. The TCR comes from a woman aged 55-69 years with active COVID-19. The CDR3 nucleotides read TGTGCCAGCTCGATGGACAGGGGTGGCTACACCTTC. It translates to CASSMDRGGYTF. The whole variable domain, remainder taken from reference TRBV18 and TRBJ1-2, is NAGVMQNPRHLVRRRGQEARLRCSPMKGHSHVYWYRQLPEEGLKFMVYLQKENIIDESGMPKERFSAEFPKEGPSILRIQQVVRGDSAAYFCASSMDRGGYTFGSGTRLTVV.